One and the same sample provided the 21 T cell receptor beta chains below, sequenced in a study of identical twins. Via MiXCR, TCRdb re-called the 5' RACE reads, giving one row per CDR3 protein. The sample carries approximately 240,000 distinct CDR3 sequences, over 12% recorded once. The sequenced sample was memory (CD45RO+) T cells sorted from blood. The origin of the receptors is a woman aged 18-29 years in good health.

This clonotype was seen a few times. Written as DNA, the CDR3 is TGTGCCAGCAGATATAGCGGGAGGGAGCGGGAGCAGTACTTC. This encodes CASRYSGREREQYF. The chain links TRBV12-3 or TRBV12-4 to TRBJ2-7, with TRBD2 matching over 11 bases. This CDR3 is 14 amino acids long. V shed 6 bases and J 7 bases; nucleotides not matched to a gene: 8.

The rearrangement links TRBV20-1 to TRBJ2-3; D is possibly TRBD1 (5 bases). The CDR3 covers 15 residues. Germline CDR1 reads DFQATT; CDR2 reads SNEGSKA (reference sequence). The ends were cut back, 6 bases at V and 6 bases at J, with 22 bases in the middle. CDR3 protein: CSAEQVRAPVDTQYF. The CDR3 DNA is TGCAGTGCCGAACAAGTCAGGGCGCCCGTCGATACGCAGTATTTT.

The V and J genes are TRBV2 and TRBJ2-7; the D gene could be TRBD1 or TRBD2 (6 bases each). The CDR3 covers 14 residues. V lost 3 bases and J 6 bases, leaving 15 bases between the germline ends. Per the germline V gene, CDR1 is SNHLY and CDR2 is FYNNEI. In DNA form, the CDR3 reads TGTGCCAGCAGTGATGGGACATGGGACTCCGAGCAGTACTTC. This encodes CASSDGTWDSEQYF.

The genes are TRBV6-2 or TRBV6-3 and TRBJ2-7; 7 bases line up with TRBD1. This CDR3 has 15 residues. Germline lookup yields CDR1 MNHEY and CDR2 SVGEGT. Trimming removed 6 bases from V and 4 bases from J; junction bases left unmatched: 12. The CDR3 reads CASRGERQGSYEQYF. As DNA, the CDR3 is TGTGCCAGCAGAGGTGAGAGACAGGGTTCGTACGAGCAGTACTTC.

This chain links TRBV7-3 with TRBJ1-1; D remains unclear. The CDR3 length is 13 residues. Trimming pared 5 bases from V and 5 bases from J, leaving 12 bases between. The germline gives CDR1 SGHTA, CDR2 FQGTGA. The CDR3 DNA follows: TGTGCCAGCAGCGCTCTACCGTCGACTGAAGCTTTCTTT. Amino acids: CASSALPSTEAFF.

On this clonotype: A read error may account for a junction end that differs from germline. V is TRBV4-1 and J is TRBJ2-5; 13 nucleotides match TRBD2. Germline CDR1 is MGHRA and CDR2 is YSYEKL. This CDR3 region has 16 residues. For the CDR3, the DNA is TGCGCCAGCAGCCCCGGGACTAGCGGGGAACGGGAGACCCAGTCCTTC. Translated: CASSPGTSGERETQSF.

The chain is built from TRBV3-1 and TRBJ2-7; D gene ambiguous. The germline CDR1 and CDR2 sequences are LGHDT and YNNKEL (reference sequence). The V end lost 8 bases, the J end lost 6 bases, and 23 bases lay between the germline ends. This CDR3 has 15 residues. This chain's CDR3 is CASCLTGPTSSEQYF. The CDR3 bases are TGTGCCAGCTGCCTAACCGGGCCGACGTCGTCCGAGCAGTACTTC.

About this clonotype: One base away lies a much larger clone, so this may be a sequencing read error. CDR3 sequence: CASSLEGVAKNSQYF. DNA of the CDR3: TGCGCCAGCAGCTTGGAGGGGGTAGCCAAAAACAGTCAGTACTTC. The V and J genes are TRBV5-1 and TRBJ2-4; weak D call: TRBD1 (6 bases). From germline, CDR1 is SGHRS and CDR2 YFSETQ. CDR3 size: 15 residues.

This clonotype was counted between two and nine times. This sequence joins TRBV10-3 and TRBJ2-7; TRBD2 agrees at 8 bases. The J segment lost 1 base and the V segment lost 6 bases, leaving 8 bases of the junction unmatched. The CDR3 totals 15 residues. The germline gives CDR1 ENHRY, CDR2 SYGVKD. CDR3 residues: CAIRQAGATSYEQYF. The CDR3, as DNA: TGTGCCATCAGACAAGCGGGAGCGACTTCCTACGAGCAGTACTTC.

This clonotype was detected ten times or more. This chain uses TRBV12-3 or TRBV12-4 with TRBJ1-4; D perhaps matches TRBD1 (6 bases). The length of the CDR3 is 11 residues. V was shortened by 6 bases and J by 11 bases, with 10 bases between the two germline ends. CDR3 residues: CASSSGQKLFF. The CDR3 DNA reads TGTGCCAGCAGCTCTGGACAGAAACTGTTTTTT.

This clonotype was recorded a few times. This sequence joins TRBV27 and TRBJ2-6; 7 bases align to TRBD1. J lost 0 bases, V lost 7 bases, and 6 bases had no gene match. Germline V gives CDR1 MNHEY, CDR2 SMNVEV (reference sequence). The CDR3 runs 16 residues. CDR3 residues: CASTTGEISGANVLTF. The CDR3 coding sequence is TGTGCCAGCACCACAGGGGAAATCTCTGGGGCCAACGTCCTGACTTTC.

Only a few counts were recorded for this clonotype. For the CDR3, the DNA is TGCAGCGTTCTCCAGGGGATTTTTGGCTACACCTTC. Its translation is CSVLQGIFGYTF. This chain uses TRBV29-1 with TRBJ1-2; the D gene is possibly TRBD1 (6 bases). The V gene's germline CDR1 is SQVTM and CDR2 ANQGSEA. Trimming took off 5 bases at V and 7 bases at J, with 14 bases between the two ends. The CDR3 sequence is 12 residues long.

There are a few counts of this clonotype. This chain links TRBV4-2 with TRBJ1-2, with D unresolved. V was clipped by 7 bases and J by 3 bases, with 18 bases between them. This CDR3 is 15 amino acids long. The germline V gene encodes CDR1 LGHNA and CDR2 YNFKEQ. The CDR3 here is CASTRSTSSDYGYTF. The CDR3 coding sequence is TGTGCCAGCACCAGAAGCACCAGCTCCGACTATGGCTACACCTTC.

CDR3 loop: CASSELWQSYGYTF. DNA for the CDR3: TGTGCCAGCAGTGAATTGTGGCAGAGCTATGGCTACACCTTC. This chain links TRBV6-1 with TRBJ1-2, with no clear D. The V gene's germline CDR1 is MNHNS and CDR2 SASEGT. Deletions cut 2 bases from V and 4 bases from J, with 11 bases between. This CDR3 comprises 14 residues.

This clonotype has a handful of counts. The chain combines TRBV6-5 with TRBJ1-1; 10 bases match TRBD1. The CDR3 spans 16 residues. The germline V gene has CDR1 MNHEY and CDR2 SVGAGI. V was pared by 0 bases and J by 8 bases, with 9 bases of the junction left unmatched. Here the CDR3 reads CASSYSAGQGDLEAFF. The CDR3 DNA sequence: TGTGCCAGCAGTTACTCAGCAGGACAGGGGGATTTAGAAGCTTTCTTT.

The V gene is TRBV20-1, the J gene TRBJ2-3, with D possibly TRBD2 on 6 matching bases. The germline CDR1 and CDR2 sequences are DFQATT and SNEGSKA (reference sequence). This CDR3 spans 14 amino acids. V was cut by 5 bases and J by 2 bases, with 14 bases left in between. The CDR3 reads CSAPGTRPTDTQYF. The DNA for the CDR3 is TGCAGTGCTCCAGGGACTCGTCCCACAGATACGCAGTATTTT.

This clonotype was seen many times. V gene TRBV5-6 combines with J gene TRBJ2-2; D is tentatively TRBD1 or TRBD2 (5 bases each). Germline CDR1 SGHDT, CDR2 YYEEEE. The CDR3 has 16 amino acids. V gave up 2 bases and J gave up 5 bases, with 16 bases separating them. The chain's CDR3 is CASSFIGTVETGELFF. The CDR3 coding sequence is TGTGCCAGCAGCTTTATCGGGACGGTGGAGACCGGGGAGCTGTTTTTT. Using reference TRBV5-6 and TRBJ2-2 for the parts outside the CDR3, the full variable domain is DAGVTQSPTHLIKTRGQQVTLRCSPKSGHDTVSWYQQALGQGPQFIFQYYEEEERQRGNFPDRFSGHQFPNYSSELNVNALLLGDSALYLCASSFIGTVETGELFFGEGSRLTVL.

This clonotype has more than one count but fewer than ten. The rearrangement links TRBV6-1 to TRBJ1-4; no clear D gene. V gave up 6 bases and J gave up 5 bases, with 13 bases separating them. Germline CDR1 MNHNS, CDR2 SASEGT. The CDR3 runs 14 residues. CDR3 sequence reads: CASSPREANEKLFF. DNA for the CDR3: TGTGCCAGCAGCCCACGCGAGGCGAATGAAAAACTGTTTTTT.

The V call is TRBV7-9, the J call TRBJ2-1, with TRBD2 matching 12 bases. The CDR3 extends over 15 amino acids. Germline V CDR1 and CDR2: SEHNR, FQNEAQ (reference sequence). The V segment lost 5 bases and the J segment 4 bases; nucleotides outside the gene matches: 3. CDR3 sequence reads: CASSIGLAGYNEQFF. The CDR3 DNA is TGTGCCAGCAGCATCGGACTAGCGGGGTACAATGAGCAGTTCTTC.

This clonotype was seen only a few times. The chain joins TRBV10-3 to TRBJ2-3; D is ambiguous. Trimming left V 6 bases short and J 4 bases short, with 11 bases between. This CDR3 contains 13 residues. The germline V gene has CDR1 ENHRY and CDR2 SYGVKD. The CDR3 DNA sequence: TGTGCCATCAGAGATTCTACCGCAGATACGCAGTATTTT. This translates into CAIRDSTADTQYF.

A few counts support this clonotype. The chain is built from TRBV7-2 and TRBJ2-5; tentative D call: TRBD1 (6 bases). The CDR3 runs to 16 residues. Germline CDR1 and CDR2: SGHTA and FQGNSA. Deletions cut 5 bases from V and 5 bases from J, with 21 bases between. CDR3 loop: CASSLSIGGLGETQYF. CDR3 in DNA: TGTGCCAGCAGCCTTTCTATAGGGGGATTGGGGGAGACCCAGTACTTC.